The clone carrying this TCR beta chain occurred many times. The source of the sample is a study of T-cell memory formation after mild COVID-19. Each CDR3 protein is one row after TCRdb ran MiXCR on the 5' RACE reads. The table includes 25,000 to 35,000 distinct CDR3 sequences, approximately 7% detected once. Germline V lookup: CDR1 SGDLS, CDR2 YYNGEE. The CDR3 consists of 16 residues. Trimming took 0 bases from V and 2 from J, leaving 11 bases between them. The chain has TRBV9 and TRBJ2-2; a possible D gene is TRBD1 (5 bases). The origin of this receptor is an adult woman who had mild COVID-19 (a few samples of this study predate the infection). Cell type and time point are not known. Sequencing used PBMCs or a T cell subset sorted from them (not recorded which). The CDR3 nucleotides read TGTGCCAGCAGCGTAGGTTTAGGACATAACACCGGGGAGCTGTTTTTT. It is translated as CASSVGLGHNTGELFF.